Given below is one T cell receptor (beta chain) in context. There are a few counts of this clone. Base qualities were left out, and no much larger clone turns up one base away. Library generation was performed with the immunoSEQ multiplex PCR assay. For most patients, genomic DNA was isolated using the Qiagen DNeasy Blood and Tissue Kit and was shipped frozen to Adaptive Biotechnologies for TCR sequencing. High-throughput TCR-beta CDR3 sequencing of genomic DNA from most patients was performed by Adaptive Biotechnologies. In the paper's pipeline: Adaptive's ImmunoSEQ software was the source of the TCR sequencing data for 15 to 20 patients, while a few other patients were processed with MiXCR and VDJtools. To correct CD4 versus CD8 sorting errors, any sequence found in both subsets at a frequency ratio below 5:1 was removed. CDR3 nucleotide sequences shared between donor and recipient were removed because their origin could not be assigned. To count as alloreactive, a clone needed at least 2-fold expansion over unstimulated cells and a minimum CFSE-low frequency of 0.002% (template counts) or 0.001% (read counts). Clones detected in sequenced pre-transplant spleen, lymph node, or MLR CFSE-low populations of the donor or recipient were defined as mappable. Cumulative frequency of alloreactive clones was calculated as a percentage of all sequences weighted by copy number. TCRdb obtained this table from immuneACCESS and retained in-frame rearrangements with V and J assigned. These tables miss some clones; where compared with another copy, unresolved V genes account for less than half of the shortfall, and the remainder is unexplained. The V and J calls and clone size come from that table; D and trimming were worked out from the DNA. The sample records about 15,000 clones, approximately 28% of which are singletons. About 2.6% of the sample belongs to the ten largest clones.

The trim is 0 bases for V and 3 bases for J, with a gap of 11 bases between the germline ends. Including the terminal cysteine and phenylalanine, the CDR3 comprises 16 residues. Solely the CDR3 DNA is kept, with 48 bases framed from the first base. The germline V gene gives CDR1 as SGHVS and CDR2 as FNYEAQ. The data belong to a study of graft-versus-host responses after intestinal transplantation (dated by TCRdb to 2020 to 2022). The study in broad terms: The transplants that recipients got were multivisceral, liver-intestinal, or isolated intestinal. Anti-thymocyte globulin induction was given to all recipients, followed by maintenance tacrolimus and steroids for around three years. Bulk TCR-beta CDR3 sequencing was used to track graft-versus-host and host-versus-graft alloreactive T cell clones in the graft, circulation and bone marrow after intestinal transplantation. To identify alloreactive clones, pre-transplant mixed lymphocyte reaction products were sequenced and then compared with unstimulated pre-transplant donor and recipient T cells. The cohort enrolled about 23 intestinal transplant recipients, one of whom was a retransplant, and 3 patients without pretransplant specimens were excluded. Donor T cell macrochimerism was defined as a peak of at least 4% donor T cells among recipient peripheral blood mononuclear cells. Instead of going to the commercial service, samples from a few later patients were sequenced in-house on an Illumina MiSeq and processed with MiXCR. General study outcomes and caveats: GvH clones were found in recipient bone marrow, and some of the GvH clones appeared earlier in ileal mucosa or blood, which is consistent with an intestinal mucosal origin. The conclusions were limited by the relatively low number and heterogeneity of the intestinal transplant patients. High GvH to HvG T cell clonal ratios were observed in the allografts of patients with donor T cell macrochimerism. Peak levels of circulating GvH clones were associated with declines in HvG clones early after transplant.

What the time point label conveys for this sample: cells obtained before transplantation from donor or recipient. In the mixed lymphocyte reactions, around 200,000 CFSE-labeled pre-transplant responders were plated with around 200,000 irradiated violet-dye-labeled stimulators and cultured for approximately 6 days. Proliferating CD3+CD4+CFSE-low and CD3+CD8+CFSE-low responder cells were FACS-sorted on a BD Influx sorter after the mixed lymphocyte reaction. The chain uses TRBV7-6 and TRBJ1-4, and TRBD1 may be the D gene, going by 6 matching bases. This sample comprised alloreactive CD8+ T cells from a mixed lymphocyte reaction culture, obtained before intestinal transplant. The cell subset or site label on this specimen signifies: CFSE-low proliferating T cells sorted from roughly six-day pre-transplant mixed lymphocyte reaction (GvH or HvG direction). The sequence was collected from a human patient who received an intestinal transplant. The DNA sequence is as follows: TGTGCCAGCAGCTTAGCGCAGGACAGACCTAATGAAAAACTGTTTTTT. Translated, this gives CASSLAQDRPNEKLFF.